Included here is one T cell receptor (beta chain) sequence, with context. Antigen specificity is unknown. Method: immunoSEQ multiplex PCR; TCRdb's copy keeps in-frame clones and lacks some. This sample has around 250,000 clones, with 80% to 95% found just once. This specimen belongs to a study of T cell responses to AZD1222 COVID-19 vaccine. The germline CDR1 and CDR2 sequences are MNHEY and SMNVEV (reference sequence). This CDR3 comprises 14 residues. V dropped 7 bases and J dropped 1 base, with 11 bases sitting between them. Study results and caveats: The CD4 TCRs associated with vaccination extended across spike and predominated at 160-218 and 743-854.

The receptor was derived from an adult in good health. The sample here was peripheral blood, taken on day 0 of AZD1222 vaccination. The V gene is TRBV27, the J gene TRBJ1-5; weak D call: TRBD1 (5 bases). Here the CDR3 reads CASNPGRSNQPQHF. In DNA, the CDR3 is TGTGCCAGCAACCCGGGACGGAGCAATCAGCCCCAGCATTTT.